This TCR beta chain was captured by sequencing in a study of cytomegalovirus exposure and HLA in healthy donors (dated by TCRdb to the late 2010s). Describing the broader study: A later analysis indicated that the roughly 120 validation repertoires were generated on the platform also employed for the roughly 650 repertoires of the first cohort. The study aimed to test whether signatures of past pathogen exposure could be identified by cataloging public T cell receptors. The study combined high-throughput TCR immunosequencing, statistical association of individual TCRs with disease status, and machine learning to predict cytomegalovirus infection status. A separate validation cohort of roughly 130 different subjects was used in addition to the roughly 670-subject first cohort. Results and caveats for the whole study, not just this receptor: In both the original and validation cohorts, the classifier was reported to diagnose cytomegalovirus status with high specificity and sensitivity. Subsequent analysis determined that TCRs grouped into clusters in the first cohort also showed a tendency toward co-occurrence across the 120 validation repertoires, and 85% to 95% of cluster scores exceeded 0. The study listed around 160 TCR beta chains as associated with cytomegalovirus. Three of the identified cytomegalovirus-associated TCR beta chains were confirmed in vitro to be specific for cytomegalovirus antigens. It was suggested by the authors that the approach could potentially be generalized to other disease states and immunological phenotypes. The validation cohort had no HLA typing available for a later analysis, so co-occurrence within that cohort was assessed over all 120 repertoires. Most TCR sequences were observed very rarely across donors, whereas some public TCRs were present in many individuals.

The CDR1 and CDR2 encoded by the germline V gene are MGHRA and YSYEKL. From V the trimming removes 3 bases and from J it removes 3 bases, while the gene matches leave 14 bases of the junction unaccounted for. Spanning cysteine to phenylalanine, the CDR3 consists of 17 amino acids. Of the read, only the CDR3 DNA is kept; its 51 bases are in frame from base 1. Separate from the approximately 730-subject first cohort, the validation cohort of 95 to 150 subjects was the group to which the donors belonged. Receptor libraries were prepared by the immunoSEQ multiplex PCR assay. From the authors' description of their analysis: To diagnose cytomegalovirus status from the catalog of TCR beta chain sequences, a statistical classification framework was built. Entries here come from immuneACCESS through TCRdb and include only in-frame sequences with V and J called. Some clones fail to appear in such tables; in the studies checked, an unresolved V gene covers under half of the shortfall, and the cause of the remainder is unknown. Clone size and the V and J calls come from that table; the DNA yielded D and trimming. In this sample the table shows about 350,000 clones, about 85% of which occur a single time. The leading ten clones occupy over 1% of the sample.

With regard to this clone: No antigen is known for it. No qualities accompany the bases; no much larger clone lies one base away.

The chain couples TRBV4-1 to TRBJ2-7, and 7 junctional nucleotides match TRBD1. Sequencing was performed on PBMCs. The sequence was collected from a woman in her 30s in good health and CMV-seropositive. The CDR3 protein is CASSQQARDRALYEQYF. The nucleotides are TGCGCCAGCAGCCAGCAAGCCCGGGACAGAGCTCTCTACGAGCAGTACTTC.